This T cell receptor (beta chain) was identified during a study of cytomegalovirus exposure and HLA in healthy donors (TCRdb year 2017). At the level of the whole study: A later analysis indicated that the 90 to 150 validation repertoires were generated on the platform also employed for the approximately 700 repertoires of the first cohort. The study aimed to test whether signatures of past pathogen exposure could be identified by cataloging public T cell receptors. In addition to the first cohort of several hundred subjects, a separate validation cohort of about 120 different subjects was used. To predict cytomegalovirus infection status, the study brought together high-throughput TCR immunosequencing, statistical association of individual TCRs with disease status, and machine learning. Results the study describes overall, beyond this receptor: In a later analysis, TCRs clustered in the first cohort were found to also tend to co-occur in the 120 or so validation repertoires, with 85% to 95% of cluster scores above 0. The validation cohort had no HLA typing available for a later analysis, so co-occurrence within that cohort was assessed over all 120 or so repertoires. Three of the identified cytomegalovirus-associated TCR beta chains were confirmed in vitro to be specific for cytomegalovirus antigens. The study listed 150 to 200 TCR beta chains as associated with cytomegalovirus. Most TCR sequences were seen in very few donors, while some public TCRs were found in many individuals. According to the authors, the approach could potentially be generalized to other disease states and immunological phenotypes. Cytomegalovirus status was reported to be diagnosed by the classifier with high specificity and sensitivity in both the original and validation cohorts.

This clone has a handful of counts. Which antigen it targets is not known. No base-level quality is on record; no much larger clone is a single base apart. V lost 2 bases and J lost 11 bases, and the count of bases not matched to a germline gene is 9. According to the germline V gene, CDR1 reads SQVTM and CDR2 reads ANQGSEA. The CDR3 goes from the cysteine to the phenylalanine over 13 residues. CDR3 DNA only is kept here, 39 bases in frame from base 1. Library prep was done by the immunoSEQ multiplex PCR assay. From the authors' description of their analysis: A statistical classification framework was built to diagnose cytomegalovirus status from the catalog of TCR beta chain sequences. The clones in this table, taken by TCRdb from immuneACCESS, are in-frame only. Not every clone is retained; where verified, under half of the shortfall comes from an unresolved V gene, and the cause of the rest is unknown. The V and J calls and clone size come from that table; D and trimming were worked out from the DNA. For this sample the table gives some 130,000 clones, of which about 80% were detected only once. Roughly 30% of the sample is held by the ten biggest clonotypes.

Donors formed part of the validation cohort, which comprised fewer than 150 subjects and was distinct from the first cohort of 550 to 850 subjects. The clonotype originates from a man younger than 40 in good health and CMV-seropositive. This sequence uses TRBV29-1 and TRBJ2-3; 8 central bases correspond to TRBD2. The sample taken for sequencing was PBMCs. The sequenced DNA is TGCAGCGTTGAACGGGCGGGGGGAGTAGAGCAGTATTTT. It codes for CSVERAGGVEQYF.